This T cell receptor beta chain was captured by sequencing in a study of T cells of healthy individuals. One entry per CDR3 protein, called by TCRdb with MiXCR from the 5' RACE reads. The sample consists of 40,000 to 65,000 distinct CDR3 sequences, roughly 15% of them appearing once. From germline, CDR1 is MGHDK and CDR2 SYGVNS. This CDR3 comprises 13 residues. Trimming shortened V by 2 bases and J by 4 bases, and 8 bases separated the two germline ends. This clonotype originated in a human donor in good health. This chain links TRBV25-1 with TRBJ1-2; TRBD1 is a possible D gene (5 bases). CDR3: CASSEDSLYGYTF. In nucleotides, the CDR3 is TGTGCCAGCAGTGAAGACAGTCTCTATGGCTACACCTTC.